This TCR beta chain was retrieved from a study of T cell repertoires in cytomegalovirus infection. Study details: Recently identified HLA-C-restricted CMV epitopes were used, and well-studied HLA-B-restricted CMV epitopes were used as well. It can be stated that public TCR beta signatures indicated CMV infection as well as a matching HLA type.

Study conclusions and caveats: Clonotype analysis showed dominance of the ex vivo response by HLA-C-restricted CMV-specific TCR beta clonotypes.

The germline V gene has CDR1 MNHEY and CDR2 SVGAGI. The CDR3 length is 11 residues. TCRdb re-analysed the reads in MiXCR, keeping a single row per CDR3 protein. The data show about 830,000 distinct CDR3 sequences, 30% to 35% seen once. A note on this clonotype: Its antigen is undetermined.

The clonotype was recovered from a human donor in good health (CMV status not recorded). Some clones in this sample may be carry-over from other donors' samples. This chain joins TRBV6-5 and TRBJ2-7; 7 bases fit TRBD1. This specimen was cultured CD8+ T cells from PBMCs, taken from culture after CMV antigen stimulation. DNA of the CDR3: TGTGCAACCGAGGGGGCTGGGGAGCAGTACGTC. Translated, it gives CATEGAGEQYV.